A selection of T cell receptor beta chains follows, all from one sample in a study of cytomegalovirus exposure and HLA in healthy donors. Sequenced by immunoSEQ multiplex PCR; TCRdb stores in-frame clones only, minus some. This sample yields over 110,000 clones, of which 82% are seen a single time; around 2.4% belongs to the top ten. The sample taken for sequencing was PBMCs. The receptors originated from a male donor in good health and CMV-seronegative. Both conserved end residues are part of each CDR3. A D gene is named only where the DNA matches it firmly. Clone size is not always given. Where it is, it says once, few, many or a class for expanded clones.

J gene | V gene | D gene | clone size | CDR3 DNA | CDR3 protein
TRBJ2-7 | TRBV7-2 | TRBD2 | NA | TGTGCCAGCAGCCAGGCGGGCGGGAGAGGGACCTACGAGCAGTACTTC | CASSQAGGRGTYEQYF
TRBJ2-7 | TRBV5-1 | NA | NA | TGCGCCAGCAGCTTGTTCCGGAGCTCCTACGAGCAGTACTTC | CASSLFRSSYEQYF
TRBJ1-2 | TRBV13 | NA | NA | TGTGCCAGCAGCTCTGGGGGGTATCGAGGCTACACCTTC | CASSSGGYRGYTF
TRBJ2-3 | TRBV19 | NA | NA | TGTGCCACCAGCGGTAGCACAGATACGCAGTATTTT | CATSGSTDTQYF
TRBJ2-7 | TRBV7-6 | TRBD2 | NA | TGTGCCAGCAGCTCCATCGGGACTAGCGGGCTATACGAGCAGTACTTC | CASSSIGTSGLYEQYF
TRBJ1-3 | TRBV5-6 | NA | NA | TGTGCCAGCAGCTTTTATGCGAGGCCGGGGAACACCATATATTTT | CASSFYARPGNTIYF
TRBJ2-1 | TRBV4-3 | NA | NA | TGCGCCAGCAGCCACGTCCGGAGCGACTCCTACAATGAGCAGTTCTTC | CASSHVRSDSYNEQFF
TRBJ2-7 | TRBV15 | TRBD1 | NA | TGTGCCACCAGCAGCACTCAGGGGGTCACCTACGAGCAGTACTTC | CATSSTQGVTYEQYF
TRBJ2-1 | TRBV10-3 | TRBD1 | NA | TGTGCCATCAGTAGACAGGGGGCAAACAATGAGCAGTTCTTC | CAISRQGANNEQFF
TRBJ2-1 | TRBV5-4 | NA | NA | TGTGCCAGCAGCCCTTCTGTGGGGCGCTCCTACAATGAGCAGTTCTTC | CASSPSVGRSYNEQFF
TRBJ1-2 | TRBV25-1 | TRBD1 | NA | TGTGCCAGCAGTGCCCTTCCGGACAGGGCCCATGGCTACACCTTC | CASSALPDRAHGYTF
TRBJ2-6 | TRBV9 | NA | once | TGTGCCAGCAGCCCAACAGGGTCTGGGGCCAACGTCCTGACTTTC | CASSPTGSGANVLTF
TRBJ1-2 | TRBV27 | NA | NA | TGTGCCAGCAGTTTAACCAGAGAGGATGGCTACACCTTC | CASSLTREDGYTF
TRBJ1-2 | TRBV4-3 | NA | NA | TGCGCCAGCAGCCTCCGCAGGGGCGATGGCTACACCTTC | CASSLRRGDGYTF
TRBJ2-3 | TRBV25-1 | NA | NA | TGTGCCAGCAGTGATATACTGCGGGGCACAGATACGCAGTATTTT | CASSDILRGTDTQYF
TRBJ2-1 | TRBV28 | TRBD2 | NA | TGTGCCAGCAGTTTTGGGACTAGCGGGAGTTATGAGCAGTTCTTC | CASSFGTSGSYEQFF
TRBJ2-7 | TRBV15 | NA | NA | TGTGCCACCAGCAGAGAGGGAGGAGACGAGCAGTACTTC | CATSREGGDEQYF
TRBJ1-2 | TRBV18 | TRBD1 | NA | TGTGCCAGCTCACCACTAGGGACAGATTTCTATGGCTACACCTTC | CASSPLGTDFYGYTF
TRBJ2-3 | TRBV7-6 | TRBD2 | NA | TGTGCCAGCAGCTCGCCTCGGGGGGGTCCTGTCACAGATACGCAGTATTTT | CASSSPRGGPVTDTQYF
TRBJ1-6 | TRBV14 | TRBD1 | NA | TGTGCCAGCAGCAAAGAACCGGGACAGGGGTATTCACCCCTCCACTTT | CASSKEPGQGYSPLHF
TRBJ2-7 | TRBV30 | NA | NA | TGTGCCTGGAGTTCTCGTTTAGGGGACGAGCAGTACTTC | CAWSSRLGDEQYF
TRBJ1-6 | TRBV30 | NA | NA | TGTGCCTTACGGGACACTCAGAATTCACCCCTCCACTTT | CALRDTQNSPLHF
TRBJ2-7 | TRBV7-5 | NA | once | TGTGCCAGTAACGCACCGGGACAGGTCAGCTCCTACGAGCAGTACTTC | CASNAPGQVSSYEQYF
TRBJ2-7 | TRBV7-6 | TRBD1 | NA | TGTGCCAGCAGCTTCAGGGGGCCGGGCTACGAGCAGTACTTC | CASSFRGPGYEQYF
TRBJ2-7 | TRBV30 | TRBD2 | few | TGTGCCTGGATCACTCGGGCGCGGGAGGGTCCGAGATCGCCCCCCTACGAGCAGTACTTC | CAWITRAREGPRSPPYEQYF
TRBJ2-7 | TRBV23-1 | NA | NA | TGCGCCAGCCCCTGGTCCCAGGGCTACTACTCCTACGAGCAGTACTTC | CASPWSQGYYSYEQYF
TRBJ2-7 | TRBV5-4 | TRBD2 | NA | TGTGCCAGCAGCTTTGCTAGCGGGACCTACGAGCAGTACTTC | CASSFASGTYEQYF
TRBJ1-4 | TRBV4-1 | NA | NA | TGCGCCAGCAGCCGGGAGGACACTCTTAATGAAAAACTGTTTTTT | CASSREDTLNEKLFF
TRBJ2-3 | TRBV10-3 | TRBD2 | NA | TGTGCCATCAGTGAGTCGTTTAAACTAGCGGATACCACAGATACGCAGTATTTT | CAISESFKLADTTDTQYF
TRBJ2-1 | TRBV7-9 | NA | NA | TGTGCCAGCAGCTTAGAAGGCGGGTCCTCCTACAATGAGCAGTTCTTC | CASSLEGGSSYNEQFF
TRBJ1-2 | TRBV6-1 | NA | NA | TGTGCCAGCAGTGATTTGACTCGATATGGCTACACCTTC | CASSDLTRYGYTF
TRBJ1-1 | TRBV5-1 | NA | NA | TGCGCCAGCAGTTCACAGGGAACTGAAGCTTTCTTT | CASSSQGTEAFF
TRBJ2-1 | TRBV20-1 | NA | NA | TGCAGTGCTTACCCCGGGAATGAGCAGTTCTTC | CSAYPGNEQFF
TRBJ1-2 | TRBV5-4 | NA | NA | TGTGCCAGCAGCTTGGACAGGGCTAACTATGGCTACACCTTC | CASSLDRANYGYTF
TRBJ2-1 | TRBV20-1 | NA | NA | TGCAGTGCGAGCTCCTACAATGAGCAGTTCTTC | CSASSYNEQFF
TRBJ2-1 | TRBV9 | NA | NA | TGTGCCAGCAGCGTAGCACTAGAAGATGAGCAGTTCTTC | CASSVALEDEQFF
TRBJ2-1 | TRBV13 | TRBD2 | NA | TGTGCCAGCAGCTATTGGGAGGGGTACAATGAGCAGTTCTTC | CASSYWEGYNEQFF
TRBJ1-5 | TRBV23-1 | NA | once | TGCGCCAGCAGTCAATCTGGTCCCGACAGGACTAGCAATCAGCCCCAGCATTTT | CASSQSGPDRTSNQPQHF
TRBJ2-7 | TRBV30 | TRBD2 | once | TGTGCCTGGGCCCCACTCCTACTAGCGGGAGGGTACGAGCAGTACTTC | CAWAPLLLAGGYEQYF
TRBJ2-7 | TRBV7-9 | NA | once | TGTGCCAGCAGCCCGGGACTTTCCCACTCCTACGAGCAGTACTTC | CASSPGLSHSYEQYF
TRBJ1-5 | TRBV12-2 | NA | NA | TGTGCAAGTCGCCTACTAGAGAGGGGGGGGGTAGATCAGCCCCAGCATTTT | CASRLLERGGVDQPQHF
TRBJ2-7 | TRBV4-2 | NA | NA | TGTGCCAGCAGCCAAGACGGTGGGAGCTACGAGCAGTACTTC | CASSQDGGSYEQYF
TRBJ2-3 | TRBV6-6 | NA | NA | TGTGCCAGCAGTCCCTCCCCTAGCTCGGGGACAGATACGCAGTATTTT | CASSPSPSSGTDTQYF
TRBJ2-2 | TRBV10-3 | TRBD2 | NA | TGTGCCATCAAGCGGGAGACTCGCACCGGGGAGCTGTTTTTT | CAIKRETRTGELFF
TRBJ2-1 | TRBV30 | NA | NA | TGTGCCTGGAGTTTGGGGGCTTTATACAATGAGCAGTTCTTC | CAWSLGALYNEQFF
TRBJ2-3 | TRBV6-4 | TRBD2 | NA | TGTGCCAGCAGTGAAGGACTAGCGGCAGATACGCAGTATTTT | CASSEGLAADTQYF
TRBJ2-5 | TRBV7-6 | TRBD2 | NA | TGTGCCAGCAGCTCGGGACTAACGAGACGAGAGACCCAGTACTTC | CASSSGLTRRETQYF
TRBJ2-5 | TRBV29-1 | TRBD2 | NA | TGCAGCGTCGGGACTAGCGGAGAGACCCAGTACTTC | CSVGTSGETQYF
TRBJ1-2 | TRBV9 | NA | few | TGTGCCAGCAGCGTAGCAGGGAACTATGGCTACACCTTC | CASSVAGNYGYTF
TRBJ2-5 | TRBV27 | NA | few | TGTGCCAGCAGTTTACAGGGGAGGGCGACCCAGTACTTC | CASSLQGRATQYF
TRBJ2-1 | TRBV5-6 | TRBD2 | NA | TGTGCCAGCAGCCTAACTCTAACTAGCGGGATAAGCTCCTACAATGAGCAGTTCTTC | CASSLTLTSGISSYNEQFF